The subject of this entry is one T cell receptor beta chain. Its antigen remains unidentified. This may be a read error, as it is one base from a much larger clone. This specimen belongs to a study of blood T cells in healthy people across ages. The trim removed 3 bases at V and 2 bases at J, leaving 3 bases unmatched. CDR1 is SQVTM and CDR2 is ANQGSEA in the germline V gene. The CDR3 runs 14 residues. Aged roughly 6 to 95, donors were systemically healthy Caucasians from Russia. Findings and caveats of the study: The unsorted PBMCs prevented any conclusive comparison of naive versus antigen-experienced cells.

Then a second PCR, running about 6 to 11 cycles, was carried out with a sample-barcoded 5' primer and a J-beta primer mix. TCRdb analysed the 5' RACE reads with MiXCR anew, one entry per CDR3 protein. The sample consists of 650,000 to 900,000 distinct CDR3 sequences, around 68% of them appearing once. The source of this sequence is a young man in good health. Sequencing was performed on blood. The chain couples TRBV29-1 to TRBJ2-3, with 9 positions matching TRBD2. The CDR3 loop is CSVDPSGITDTQYF. The CDR3 nucleotides read TGCAGCGTTGATCCTAGCGGGATCACAGATACGCAGTATTTT.